This record looks at one TCR beta chain sequence and its context. Its target is not known. The junction does not match germline at one end; this may be a read error. This entry is derived from a study of cytomegalovirus exposure and HLA in healthy donors. In the study overall: A prior analysis found about 110 million unique TCR beta sequences from 150 million to 200 million T cells. Overall study results and limits: Productive rates of about 90% or about 30% were seen for most TCR beta V segments in an earlier analysis. In a later analysis, donors in an Asian-associated ancestry cluster reportedly had fewer N-insertions in productive TCRs than the cohort mean.

60 Vbeta and 13 Jbeta primers were used in PCR. Assay: immunoSEQ multiplex PCR; the TCRdb copy retains only in-frame clones and omits some. The sample holds around 88,000 clones; 60% to 85% are singletons and the top ten take around 7.8%. The CDR3 contains 16 residues. CDR1 and CDR2 from the germline V gene are MNHGY and SAAAGT. The specimen sequenced was PBMCs. The receptor's source is a man aged 45-65 years in good health and CMV-seropositive. The chain links TRBV6-8 to TRBJ1-4; D gene uncertain. The CDR3 here is CASSSSPREPHEELFF. CDR3 nucleotides: TGTGCCAGCAGTTCAAGCCCCCGGGAGCCGCATGAAGAACTGTTTTTT.